These 5 T cell receptor beta chains share one sample of origin, sequenced in a study of blood T cell repertoires in COVID-19. Method: immunoSEQ multiplex PCR; TCRdb's copy keeps in-frame clones and lacks some. The table has about 180,000 clones, under 90% seen once. The sequenced sample consisted of peripheral blood. The receptors come from a person between 65 and 79 years old with COVID-19, enrolled during active disease.

This chain connects TRBV5-6 to TRBJ1-1; D gene uncertain. This CDR3 region has 13 residues. CDR1 is SGHDT, CDR2 YYEEEE, per germline. The V gene lost 5 bases and the J gene lost 4 bases, with 12 bases spanning the gap. The CDR3, as DNA: TGTGCCAGCAGTCGGCAGGTCCGCACTGAAGCTTTCTTT. Protein: CASSRQVRTEAFF.

The J gene is TRBJ2-1, the V gene TRBV27; no definite D call. V gave up 5 bases and J gave up 9 bases, with 17 bases separating them. Germline V gene lookup returns CDR1 MNHEY and CDR2 SMNVEV (reference sequence). CDR3 length: 14 amino acids. In DNA, the CDR3 is TGTGCCAGCAGTCCCCCCGGTCGGGTTGGTGAGCAGTTCTTC. It is translated as CASSPPGRVGEQFF.

The V gene is TRBV7-3, the J gene TRBJ1-2; the D gene is possibly TRBD1 (5 bases). The CDR3 extends over 14 amino acids. Germline V gene data show CDR1 as SGHTA and CDR2 as FQGTGA. The V and J ends lost 2 bases and 4 bases respectively, with 11 bases between them. The CDR3 loop is CASSLVGEAYGYTF. Written as DNA, the CDR3 is TGTGCCAGCAGCTTAGTAGGGGAGGCCTATGGCTACACCTTC.

The rearrangement links TRBV4-1 to TRBJ2-6, with 15 bases aligning to TRBD2. The V segment lost 4 bases and the J segment 0 bases; nucleotides outside the gene matches: 13. From germline, CDR1 is MGHRA and CDR2 YSYEKL. The CDR3 has 22 residues. CDR3 loop: CASSPAGTSGGIANSGANVLTF. The CDR3, as DNA: TGCGCCAGCAGCCCCGCCGGGACTAGCGGGGGGATTGCTAACTCTGGGGCCAACGTCCTGACTTTC.

The chain is built from TRBV5-1 and TRBJ2-2, with D maybe TRBD2 (6 bases). V shed 5 bases and J shed 0 bases, with 8 bases lying between them. CDR1 is SGHRS and CDR2 is YFSETQ in the germline V gene. The CDR3 totals 14 residues. CDR3 DNA: TGCGCCAGCAGGGAGGGACCGAACACCGGGGAGCTGTTTTTT. Its protein product is CASREGPNTGELFF.